Each of the 24 T cell receptor beta chains below was sequenced from the same sample in a study of cytomegalovirus exposure and HLA in healthy donors. A multiplex PCR was run with 60 Vbeta primers and 13 Jbeta primers. Produced via immunoSEQ multiplex PCR; TCRdb's table is partial and in-frame only. The table has 150,000 to 200,000 clones, roughly 85% seen once. The sample was PBMCs. The receptors shown here come from a woman in her forties or fifties in good health and CMV-seronegative.

The CDR3 loop is CASKAGFDGYTF. CDR3 in DNA: TGTGCCAGCAAAGCCGGGTTTGATGGCTACACCTTC. The V gene is TRBV6-1, the J gene TRBJ1-2; D is unresolved. The CDR3 has 12 amino acids. V shed 7 bases and J shed 6 bases, with 12 bases lying between them. Germline CDR1 reads MNHNS; CDR2 reads SASEGT.

The rearrangement links TRBV25-1 to TRBJ1-1; D not resolved. The CDR3 runs to 16 residues. V lost 3 bases to trimming and J lost 1 base, with 15 bases between them. The germline V gene encodes CDR1 MGHDK and CDR2 SYGVNS. The CDR3: CASSESVGGGNTEAFF. CDR3 coding DNA: TGTGCCAGCAGTGAGTCGGTCGGCGGAGGGAACACTGAAGCTTTCTTT.

The chain combines TRBV5-4 with TRBJ2-1; D unresolved. The CDR3 totals 13 residues. The V end was cut by 0 bases, the J end by 10 bases, with 11 bases between. Germline lookup yields CDR1 SGHNT and CDR2 YYREEE (reference sequence). In DNA, the CDR3 is TGTGCCAGCAGCTTGGAAATCGCGAGCGAGCAGTTCTTC. The encoded protein is CASSLEIASEQFF.

This chain joins TRBV5-8 and TRBJ1-1; D is perhaps TRBD1 (5 bases). There are 15 residues in the CDR3. CDR1 SGHTS and CDR2 YDEGEE come from the germline V gene. The V end was cut by 2 bases, the J end by 0 bases, with 11 bases between. The CDR3 here is CASSFYTGMNTEAFF. In nucleotides, the CDR3 is TGTGCCAGCAGCTTTTATACAGGAATGAACACTGAAGCTTTCTTT.

The chain links TRBV28 to TRBJ2-7; 7 positions match TRBD1. V lost 2 bases, J lost 7 bases, and 11 bases stayed unmatched. Germline CDR1 and CDR2: MDHEN and SYDVKM. This CDR3 spans 15 amino acids. Here the CDR3 DNA reads TGTGCCAGCAGTTTAACAAGAAGGGGGCTGTGTGAGCAGTACTTC. Translated, it gives CASSLTRRGLCEQYF.

This clone has a handful of counts. CDR3 residues: CASSPQPGNQPQHF. The CDR3 nucleotides are TGTGCCAGCAGCCCACAACCGGGGAATCAGCCCCAGCATTTT. The genes are TRBV27 and TRBJ1-5, with no clear D. The V end was cut by 6 bases, the J end by 4 bases, with 13 bases between. This CDR3 comprises 14 residues. Germline V gene data show CDR1 as MNHEY and CDR2 as SMNVEV (reference sequence).

The chain carries TRBV7-8 and TRBJ2-1; D is perhaps TRBD2 (7 bases). The germline V gene has CDR1 SGHVS and CDR2 FQNEAQ. The V gene lost 5 bases and the J gene lost 4 bases, with 18 bases spanning the gap. There are 16 residues in the CDR3. In DNA, the CDR3 is TGTGCCAGCAGCCCCTTTGGAGGGGGGGCATACAATGAGCAGTTCTTC. This encodes CASSPFGGGAYNEQFF.

The chain recombines TRBV5-4 with TRBJ2-1, with 11 bases identical to TRBD2. The CDR3 length is 16 residues. CDR1 is SGHNT, CDR2 YYREEE, per germline (reference sequence). V lost 4 bases and J lost 4; bases outside the gene matches: 7. CDR3 region: CASSRRLAGSYNEQFF. CDR3 bases: TGTGCCAGCAGCCGACGACTAGCGGGATCGTACAATGAGCAGTTCTTC.

This clone was recorded once. The rearrangement joins TRBV6-1 to TRBJ1-6, with a possible D match to TRBD1 (5 bases). The CDR3 runs to 15 residues. Germline CDR1 and CDR2: MNHNS and SASEGT. V lost 5 bases and J 5 bases, leaving 13 bases between the germline ends. The CDR3 nucleotides are TGTGCCAGCAGTCCTCGGGGGAAGGATAATTCACCCCTCCACTTT. Protein: CASSPRGKDNSPLHF.

The table lists this clone with a few counts. The gene calls are TRBV27 and TRBJ1-2, with unresolved D. CDR1 and CDR2 from the germline V gene are MNHEY and SMNVEV (reference sequence). Trimming shortened V by 4 bases and J by 0 bases, and 6 bases separated the two germline ends. The CDR3 has 13 residues. The CDR3 region has the DNA TGTGCCAGCAGTTATACAGCTAACTATGGCTACACCTTC. Translating gives CASSYTANYGYTF.

This chain joins TRBV5-8 and TRBJ2-7, with TRBD1 as a possible D gene (6 bases). The V end was cut by 9 bases, the J end by 3 bases, with 16 bases between. This CDR3 has 13 amino acids. The germline V gene has CDR1 SGHTS and CDR2 YDEGEE. This CDR3 reads CANKTGQYYEQYF. The DNA for the CDR3 is TGTGCCAACAAAACAGGACAGTACTACGAGCAGTACTTC. The variable domain in full, completed from reference TRBV5-8 and TRBJ2-7, reads EAGVTQSPTHLIKTRGQQATLRCSPISGHTSVYWYQQALGLGLQFLLWYDEGEERNRGNFPPRFSGRQFPNYSSELNVNALELEDSALYLCANKTGQYYEQYFGPGTRLTVT.

The rearrangement uses TRBV6-6 and TRBJ2-7; 8 bases line up with TRBD1. With V trimmed by 3 bases and J by 1 base, 8 bases remained unmatched. The germline V gene has CDR1 MNHNY and CDR2 SVGAGI (reference sequence). The CDR3 runs to 16 residues. CDR3 nucleotides: TGTGCCAGCAGTTATCGAGACAGGGGAAGGTCCTACGAGCAGTACTTC. Protein: CASSYRDRGRSYEQYF.

The chain has TRBV29-1 and TRBJ1-2; possible D gene TRBD1, 5 bases. The CDR3 has 14 amino acids. Between the trimmed V and J ends, which lost 4 bases and 2 bases, there was a span of 14 bases. Germline V CDR1 and CDR2: SQVTM, ANQGSEA. Here the CDR3 reads CSVGGEGGNYGYTF. The DNA for the CDR3 is TGCAGCGTTGGGGGGGAGGGAGGGAACTATGGCTACACCTTC.

The rearrangement joins TRBV5-1 to TRBJ2-2; TRBD2 agrees at 9 bases. V was clipped by 2 bases and J by 6 bases; unmatched bases: 5. CDR1 and CDR2 from the germline V gene are SGHRS and YFSETQ. CDR3 length: 15 amino acids. The CDR3 bases are TGCGCCAGCAGCTTAGTAGCGGGAGTTCCCGGGGAGCTGTTTTTT. Translated, it gives CASSLVAGVPGELFF.

V is TRBV5-4 and J is TRBJ1-1; 9 nucleotides align to TRBD1. V gave up 4 bases and J gave up 1 base; unmatched junction bases: 8. Per the germline V gene, CDR1 is SGHNT and CDR2 is YYREEE (reference sequence). The length of the CDR3 is 16 residues. CDR3 amino acids: CASSPDRGFENTEAFF. DNA of the CDR3: TGTGCCAGCAGCCCGGACAGGGGATTTGAGAACACTGAAGCTTTCTTT. Together with reference TRBV5-4 and TRBJ1-1, the CDR3 gives the full variable domain: ETGVTQSPTHLIKTRGQQVTLRCSSQSGHNTVSWYQQALGQGPQFIFQYYREEENGRGNFPPRFSGLQFPNYSSELNVNALELDDSALYLCASSPDRGFENTEAFFGQGTRLTVV.

The chain has TRBV7-6 and TRBJ2-5, with D hard to call. The CDR3 runs to 14 residues. The germline gives CDR1 SGHVS, CDR2 FNYEAQ. The germline V and J ends were trimmed by 3 bases and 4 bases, with 12 bases remaining between them. The CDR3 bases are TGTGCCAGCAGCTTTTCAGGCCTCCGAGAGACCCAGTACTTC. Protein product: CASSFSGLRETQYF.

The chain employs TRBV27 and TRBJ2-5, with 7 bases lining up with TRBD1. The DNA end favors TRBJ2-7, so the J call may be wrong. The CDR3 runs to 15 residues. Per the germline V gene, CDR1 is MNHEY and CDR2 is SMNVEV (reference sequence). The CDR3: CASSIRQGAAYEQYF. CDR3 sequence (DNA): TGTGCCAGCAGTATAAGACAGGGAGCGGCCTACGAGCAGTACTTC.

V gene TRBV28 combines with J gene TRBJ1-4, with a tentative D call TRBD1 (6 bases). The V gene lost 5 bases and the J gene lost 8 bases, with 24 bases spanning the gap. In germline, CDR1 is MDHEN, CDR2 SYDVKM. The CDR3 spans 17 residues. CDR3 coding DNA: TGTGCCAGCAGTCGTAGAGAAGGGGGAGGGGGAGGCGAAAAACTGTTTTTT. It yields the protein CASSRREGGGGGEKLFF.

This chain links TRBV6-1 with TRBJ1-5; 9 nucleotides agree with TRBD1. The CDR3 consists of 19 residues. The V and J ends lost 3 bases and 0 bases, in that order; junction bases with no gene match: 12. Germline V gene data show CDR1 as MNHNS and CDR2 as SASEGT. The CDR3 DNA reads as TGTGCCAGCAGTGACCCGAGGACAGGGGAGAATTATAGCAATCAGCCCCAGCATTTT. Residues: CASSDPRTGENYSNQPQHF.

The chain carries TRBV30 and TRBJ2-5; TRBD2 might be the D (6 bases). The CDR3 has 12 residues. Per the germline V gene, CDR1 is GTSNPN and CDR2 is SVGIG (reference sequence). For the CDR3, the DNA is TGTGGGGGTAGCGGTTACCAAGAGACCCAGTACTTC. Encoded protein: CGGSGYQETQYF.

In DNA form, the CDR3 reads TGTGCCAGCAGCTTGCCAGGCGGGGGCTACGAGCAGTACTTC. Protein sequence: CASSLPGGGYEQYF. The chain employs TRBV5-4 and TRBJ2-7; TRBD2 matches at 7 bases. The V segment lost 1 base and the J segment 3 bases; nucleotides outside the gene matches: 4. The CDR3 spans 14 residues. Germline V gives CDR1 SGHNT, CDR2 YYREEE (reference sequence).

This sequence joins TRBV5-1 and TRBJ2-7; D perhaps matches TRBD1 (5 bases). Germline V gene lookup returns CDR1 SGHRS and CDR2 YFSETQ. The V end was cut by 8 bases, the J end by 6 bases, with 12 bases between. The CDR3 is made up of 11 amino acids. The CDR3 nucleotides are TGCGCCAGTGGGGCAGGGCCCGAGCAGTACTTC. Translating gives CASGAGPEQYF. Complete variable domain (other parts from reference TRBV5-1 and TRBJ2-7): KAGVTQTPRYLIKTRGQQVTLSCSPISGHRSVSWYQQTPGQGLQFLFEYFSETQRNKGNFPGRFSGRQFSNSRSEMNVSTLELGDSALYLCASGAGPEQYFGPGTRLTVT.

The chain is built from TRBV5-1 and TRBJ2-1, with a weak D call TRBD1 (6 bases). The germline V gene encodes CDR1 SGHRS and CDR2 YFSETQ. This CDR3 has 16 residues. Trimming pared 3 bases from V and 1 base from J, leaving 14 bases between. The CDR3 loop reads CASSYLLQGSYNEQFF. The CDR3 DNA is TGCGCCAGCAGCTATTTACTGCAGGGGTCCTACAATGAGCAGTTCTTC.

A single count supports this clone. V gene TRBV6-5 combines with J gene TRBJ2-7, with 8 bases aligning to TRBD1. This CDR3 is 14 amino acids long. The germline gives CDR1 MNHEY, CDR2 SVGAGI. The junction had 8 bases not matched to a gene; V was cut back by 6 bases and J by 4 bases. Written as DNA, the CDR3 is TGTGCCAGCAGCCCGGACAGGGTAGGGTACGAGCAGTACTTC. It is translated as CASSPDRVGYEQYF.